These T cell receptor beta chains were read from a single sample in a study of T cells in Graves' hyperthyroidism and ophthalmopathy. A single record per CDR3 protein comes from TCRdb applying MiXCR to the multiplex PCR reads. Here the sample spans 550,000 to 700,000 distinct CDR3 sequences, roughly 46% being singletons. The sequenced sample consisted of peripheral blood or thyroid tissue (not recorded which). These receptors came from an adult woman with Graves' disease, either hyperthyroidism or ophthalmopathy (not recorded which). Both conserved end residues are part of each CDR3. A D gene is named only where the DNA matches it firmly. The size field is filled for only some rows; it gives once, few, many or a size class.

cdr3_nt,cdr3_aa,j_call,v_call,clone_size,d_call
TGTGCCACGCAGGGCCCGAGCACTGAAGCTTTCTTT,CATQGPSTEAFF,TRBJ1-1,TRBV7-9,NA,NA
TGTGCCAGCAGCTTGGCCACTAGATCCGGGGAGCTGTTTTTT,CASSLATRSGELFF,TRBJ2-2,TRBV7-9,few,NA
TGCAGTGCTAGGGGACTGGGACAGGGAAAGAGCGCTTTCTTT,CSARGLGQGKSAFF,TRBJ1-1,TRBV20-1,many,TRBD1
TGTGCCAGCAGCTTAACATTCTCCGGTCCTGGCTACACCTTC,CASSLTFSGPGYTF,TRBJ1-2,TRBV7-3,NA,NA
TGTGCCACCAGTGGGGTACAAGAGACCCAGTACTTC,CATSGVQETQYF,TRBJ2-5,TRBV24-1,NA,NA
TGCGCCAGCAGCGCAGTGACAGGGGGCCCCCAAGAGACCCAGTACTTC,CASSAVTGGPQETQYF,TRBJ2-5,TRBV5-1,NA,TRBD1
TGTGCCAGCAGTTACCGAATGGCCGGGGAGCTGTTTTTT,CASSYRMAGELFF,TRBJ2-2,TRBV6-5,many,NA
TGTGCCAGCAGCTTAGGGGGGGGACAGCCAGGGCAGCCCCAGCATTTT,CASSLGGGQPGQPQHF,TRBJ1-5,TRBV7-9,NA,TRBD1
TGTGCCACCAGCAGAGATCTTAAAGGGTCCTACTCCTATAATTCACCCCTCCACTTT,CATSRDLKGSYSYNSPLHF,TRBJ1-6,TRBV15,NA,NA
TGTGCCATCAGTGAGTCGTCAATCGGCAATCAGCCCCAGCATTTT,CAISESSIGNQPQHF,TRBJ1-5,TRBV10-3,few,NA
TGTGCCAACAGTTTAGGCTCGGGGCGTAATTCACCCCTCCACTTT,CANSLGSGRNSPLHF,TRBJ1-6,TRBV12-3/TRBV12-4,NA,NA
TGTGCCAGCAGCTTTGGGTTGATGGAAGAGACCCAGTACTTC,CASSFGLMEETQYF,TRBJ2-5,TRBV7-2,many,NA
TGTGCCAGCAGTGAAAGGGGGGGACACGCAGGGAATTCACCCCTCCACTTT,CASSERGGHAGNSPLHF,TRBJ1-6,TRBV7-3,NA,NA
TGTGCCAGTAGTCCTCCGGTCCCCTCGGAGGAGCAGTACTTC,CASSPPVPSEEQYF,TRBJ2-7,TRBV19,many,NA
TGTGCCAGCAGTGCCTGGGGTCAGCCCCAGCATTTT,CASSAWGQPQHF,TRBJ1-5,TRBV2,NA,NA
TGTGCCAGCAGTTTATCTACCGGGACAAATAATGAGCAGTTCTTC,CASSLSTGTNNEQFF,TRBJ2-1,TRBV12-3/TRBV12-4,NA,NA
TGTGCCAGCAACTATGTCCAGGGGGTGAACACTGAAGCTTTCTTT,CASNYVQGVNTEAFF,TRBJ1-1,TRBV11-2,NA,TRBD1
TGCAGTGCTAGGTTCCTAGCGGGAGGAAACTACGAGCAGTACTTC,CSARFLAGGNYEQYF,TRBJ2-7,TRBV20-1,NA,TRBD2
TGTGCCAGCAGCGCACAGGGGGCCCGAAAACTGTTTTTT,CASSAQGARKLFF,TRBJ1-4,TRBV7-8,NA,TRBD1
TGTGCCAGCAGCCAAGATCGGAGGGGCTACGAGCAGTACTTC,CASSQDRRGYEQYF,TRBJ2-7,TRBV3-1,NA,NA
TGTGCCAGCAGTGGGACAGCGCCTTTCGGAAAACTGTTTTTT,CASSGTAPFGKLFF,TRBJ1-4,TRBV7-8,NA,TRBD1
TGTGCCATCAGGGCCAAAGAGACCCAGTACTTC,CAIRAKETQYF,TRBJ2-5,TRBV10-3,NA,NA
TGTGCCATCAGTGAGGGACAGGGGGCGCCTAAGCAGTACTTC,CAISEGQGAPKQYF,TRBJ2-7,TRBV10-3,NA,TRBD1
TGCAGTGCTAACCCGAATGAGGGTAGGAGCACTGAAGCTTTCTTT,CSANPNEGRSTEAFF,TRBJ1-1,TRBV20-1,NA,NA
TGTGCCATCAGTGACCCCGGGACAGTGGTCCTTGGCTACACCTTC,CAISDPGTVVLGYTF,TRBJ1-2,TRBV10-3,few,TRBD1
TGTGCTAGAGCTCCCGGGATCAACTATGGCTACACCTTC,CARAPGINYGYTF,TRBJ1-2,TRBV7-8,few,NA
TGTGCCAGCAGCTTAGTGGTCCCGGGAGGAAACACCATATATTTT,CASSLVVPGGNTIYF,TRBJ1-3,TRBV7-8,NA,NA
TGCGCCAGCCGGGATCGTGGGGAGCTGTTTTTT,CASRDRGELFF,TRBJ2-2,TRBV5-1,NA,NA
TGTGCCACCAGCGCAGAGCGGGAGGTTTCCTACAATGAGCAGTTCTTC,CATSAEREVSYNEQFF,TRBJ2-1,TRBV15,NA,TRBD2
TGTGCCAGCAGTGGATCTACGATTATGAACACTGAAGCTTTCTTT,CASSGSTIMNTEAFF,TRBJ1-1,TRBV6-5,NA,NA
TGCGCCAGCAGCCATAGAATGGCGGAAGCTAATGAAAAACTGTTTTTT,CASSHRMAEANEKLFF,TRBJ1-4,TRBV4-1,few,NA
TGTGCCAGCAGCCCGCGGACAGCCAGCTCTGGAAACACCTTC,CASSPRTASSGNTF,TRBJ1-2,TRBV9,NA,NA
TGTGCCAGCAAGCGGGAGGGTCGGGAGACCCAGTACTTC,CASKREGRETQYF,TRBJ2-5,TRBV6-1,NA,TRBD2
TGTGCCAGCAGTTCCCGGGGTGCTGGGGCCAACGTCCTGACTTTC,CASSSRGAGANVLTF,TRBJ2-6,TRBV19,few,NA
TGTGCCAGCAGTGGACAATACGAGCAGTACTTC,CASSGQYEQYF,TRBJ2-7,TRBV6-1,NA,NA
TGTGCCAGCAGCCCACCGAACACTGAAGCTTTCTTT,CASSPPNTEAFF,TRBJ1-1,TRBV18,many,NA
TGCGCCAGCAGCCGCGGGGGGCGGGAGCAAGAGACCCAGTACTTC,CASSRGGREQETQYF,TRBJ2-5,TRBV4-1,many,TRBD2